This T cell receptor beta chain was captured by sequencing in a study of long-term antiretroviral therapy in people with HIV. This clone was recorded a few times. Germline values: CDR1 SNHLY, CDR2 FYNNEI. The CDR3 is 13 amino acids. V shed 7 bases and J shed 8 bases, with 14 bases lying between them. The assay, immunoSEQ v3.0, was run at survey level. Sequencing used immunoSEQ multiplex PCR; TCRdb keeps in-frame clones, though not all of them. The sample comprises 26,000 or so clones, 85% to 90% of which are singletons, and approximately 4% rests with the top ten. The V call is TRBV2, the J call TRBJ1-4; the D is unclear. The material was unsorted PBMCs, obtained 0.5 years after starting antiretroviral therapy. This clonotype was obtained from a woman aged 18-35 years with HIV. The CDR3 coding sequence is TGTGCCAGCATACGTACTCCGGGGGAAAAACTGTTTTTT. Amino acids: CASIRTPGEKLFF.